The rows below give T cell receptor beta chains drawn from one sample of a study of cytomegalovirus exposure and HLA in healthy donors. The method was immunoSEQ multiplex PCR; TCRdb's version includes in-frame clones alone and lacks a portion of them. The sample contains around 190,000 clones, approximately 77% of which appear only once. Sequencing input: PBMCs. Source of these receptors: a man aged 40-49 years in good health and CMV-seropositive. The CDR3 runs from the conserved cysteine through the conserved F or W. The D gene is left open where the match is weak. Rows may omit the clone size; those that give it use once, few, many or a size class.

- | TRBJ1-2 | TRBV6-6 | - | CASTDGGAHANYGYTF | TGTGCCAGCACCGACGGGGGGGCGCATGCTAACTATGGCTACACCTTC
once | TRBJ2-7 | TRBV7-3 | TRBD2 | CASSPIAGDEQYF | TGTGCCAGCAGCCCGATAGCGGGAGACGAGCAGTACTTC
- | TRBJ1-4 | TRBV11-2 | TRBD1 | CASNPTGGGEKLFF | TGTGCCAGCAACCCTACAGGGGGCGGTGAAAAACTGTTTTTT
- | TRBJ2-1 | TRBV29-1 | TRBD2 | CSVVASGSIEQFF | TGCAGCGTTGTGGCTAGCGGGTCCATCGAGCAGTTCTTC
- | TRBJ1-2 | TRBV9 | TRBD1 | CASSVEATGGLSGYTF | TGTGCCAGCAGCGTGGAAGCGACAGGGGGCCTGTCTGGCTACACCTTC
- | TRBJ2-3 | TRBV28 | - | CASSPESTDTQYF | TGTGCCAGCAGTCCCGAGTCCACAGATACGCAGTATTTT
- | TRBJ2-2 | TRBV4-2 | - | CASSQSLQGSGELFF | TGTGCCAGCAGCCAGTCACTTCAGGGCTCCGGGGAGCTGTTTTTT
- | TRBJ2-3 | TRBV10-3 | TRBD2 | CAISSVTSGFTDTQYF | TGTGCCATCAGCAGCGTGACTAGCGGCTTCACAGATACGCAGTATTTT
- | TRBJ2-2 | TRBV10-3 | TRBD2 | CAISGVLAGGSELFF | TGTGCCATCAGTGGAGTTTTGGCGGGGGGGAGTGAGCTGTTTTTT
- | TRBJ2-6 | TRBV6-5 | - | CASIRAGANVLTF | TGTGCCAGCATACGAGCTGGGGCCAACGTCCTGACTTTC
- | TRBJ1-6 | TRBV27 | - | CASRMAQGSSYNSPLHF | TGTGCCAGCCGTATGGCGCAGGGGAGCTCCTATAATTCACCCCTCCACTTT
few | TRBJ2-7 | TRBV7-2 | - | CASSATGYEQYF | TGTGCCAGCAGCGCAACAGGCTACGAGCAGTACTTC
- | TRBJ2-5 | TRBV5-6 | - | CASRIGAQETQYF | TGTGCCAGCAGGATTGGGGCCCAAGAGACCCAGTACTTC
- | TRBJ1-2 | TRBV4-1 | TRBD1 | CASSQSTGGGLGYTF | TGCGCCAGCAGCCAGTCCACAGGGGGGGGCCTTGGCTACACCTTC
- | TRBJ2-3 | TRBV5-1 | - | CASSLASVAGTDTQYF | TGCGCCAGCAGCTTGGCTTCCGTTGCGGGCACAGATACGCAGTATTTT
- | TRBJ2-1 | TRBV5-1 | TRBD1 | CASSSTGDSSYNEQFF | TGCGCCAGCAGCTCGACAGGGGACAGCTCCTACAATGAGCAGTTCTTC
- | TRBJ2-2 | TRBV29-1 | - | CSVVEGSTGELFF | TGCAGCGTTGTGGAAGGGAGCACCGGGGAGCTGTTTTTT
- | TRBJ2-2 | TRBV19 | - | CASSMGLFTGELFF | TGTGCCAGTAGTATGGGACTGTTCACCGGGGAGCTGTTTTTT
- | TRBJ2-1 | TRBV6-1 | - | CASSATVNSYNEQFF | TGTGCCAGCAGCGCGACAGTTAACTCCTACAATGAGCAGTTCTTC
- | TRBJ1-3 | TRBV9 | - | CASSPSGFGNTIYF | TGTGCCAGCAGTCCTTCAGGGTTTGGAAACACCATATATTTT
- | TRBJ2-1 | TRBV2 | TRBD1 | CASSDEAGGWFEQFF | TGTGCCAGCAGTGATGAGGCAGGGGGCTGGTTTGAGCAGTTCTTC
- | TRBJ1-4 | TRBV18 | TRBD1 | CASSPTGGLDEKLFF | TGTGCCAGCTCACCCACAGGGGGCTTGGATGAAAAACTGTTTTTT
- | TRBJ1-1 | TRBV29-1 | TRBD1 | CSGDRGDTEAFF | TGCAGCGGTGACAGGGGAGACACTGAAGCTTTCTTT
- | TRBJ2-2 | TRBV10-2 | - | CASSVLGSGELFF | TGCGCCAGCAGTGTCCTCGGGAGCGGGGAGCTGTTTTTT
- | TRBJ2-5 | TRBV5-8 | TRBD2 | CASSLEASGGAGEETQYF | TGTGCCAGCAGCTTGGAGGCTAGCGGGGGAGCGGGGGAAGAGACCCAGTACTTC